These 27 T cell receptor beta chains share one sample of origin, sequenced in a study of blood T cells in healthy people across ages (dated by TCRdb to the mid-2010s). To prepare the library, 5' RACE was applied. The listed sequencing device is Illumina HiSeq 2500. The second PCR ran for about 6 to 12 cycles and used a J-beta primer mix along with a sample-barcoded 5' primer. TCRdb reran the public reads through fastp at Q25 and MiXCR, keeping productive beta chains. Identical CDR3 protein sequences are pooled into one entry, listed with their most common genes and DNA. In all, the sample holds roughly 570,000 distinct CDR3 sequences, and about 25% of those were seen once. About 18% of the sample is in the top ten clones. Sequences were obtained from blood. Receptors were obtained from an older woman in good health.

This clonotype was observed a few times. This chain uses TRBV9 with TRBJ1-4, with 7 bases fitting TRBD1. V gave up 4 bases and J gave up 5 bases; unmatched junction bases: 5. The CDR3 runs 14 residues. CDR1 is SGDLS, CDR2 YYNGEE, per germline. The CDR3 DNA is TGTGCCAGCAGCAGGGACAGCCTAAATGAAAAACTGTTTTTT. Translated, it gives CASSRDSLNEKLFF.

Comments on this clonotype: A much larger clone differs from this one at a single base, so this may be a read error. The rearrangement joins TRBV20-1 to TRBJ2-5, with D hard to call. Germline loops: CDR1 DFQATT, CDR2 SNEGSKA (reference sequence). The CDR3 totals 10 residues. The CDR3 DNA reads TGCAGTGCTAGAGAAGAGGCCCAGTACTTC. It is translated as CSAREEAQYF.

This clonotype was seen more than once but under ten times. The chain links TRBV9 to TRBJ2-2; 7 bases are shared with TRBD1. Germline CDR1 and CDR2: SGDLS and YYNGEE. The CDR3 runs to 15 residues. Unmatched junction bases numbered 7, after V lost 4 bases and J lost 4 bases. CDR3 residues: CASSLQGLGTGELFF. Here the CDR3 DNA reads TGTGCCAGCAGCTTACAGGGGTTGGGCACCGGGGAGCTGTTTTTT.

This clonotype was recorded a few times. The chain uses TRBV20-1 and TRBJ2-1, with 11 positions matching TRBD2. The DNA end is a closer match to TRBJ2-5, so the J assignment may be wrong. CDR1 is DFQATT and CDR2 is SNEGSKA in the germline V gene (reference sequence). The CDR3 spans 16 residues. The CDR3 loop reads CSARDPLAGGIETQYF. The CDR3, as DNA: TGCAGTGCTAGAGATCCCCTAGCGGGGGGTATAGAGACCCAGTACTTC.

The chain uses TRBV7-9 and TRBJ2-2, with D unclear. This CDR3 region has 16 residues. The germline V gene has CDR1 SEHNR and CDR2 FQNEAQ (reference sequence). Deletions cut 4 bases from V and 5 bases from J, with 17 bases between. Written as DNA, the CDR3 is TGTGCCAGCAGCTCTTCCTTTAGGGTTCGAACCGGGGAGCTGTTTTTT. Translated: CASSSSFRVRTGELFF.

This rearrangement joins TRBV18 to TRBJ2-5, with TRBD2 matching over 9 bases. The CDR3 is 15 residues long. J was trimmed by 5 bases and V by 3 bases; bases with no gene match: 7. CDR1 is KGHSH, CDR2 LQKENI, per germline. As DNA, the CDR3 is TGTGCCAGCTCACCCCGGCTAGCGGGGCCCGAGACCCAGTACTTC. This translates into CASSPRLAGPETQYF.

The V and J genes are TRBV6-2 or TRBV6-3 and TRBJ2-6; the D is unclear. The V and J ends lost 4 bases and 0 bases respectively, with 13 bases between them. This CDR3 is 17 amino acids long. Germline V gene data show CDR1 as MNHEY and CDR2 as SVGEGT. CDR3 sequence: CASSSSLTNSGANVLTF. CDR3 in DNA: TGTGCCAGCAGTTCGAGTTTAACGAACTCTGGGGCCAACGTCCTGACTTTC.

In this sample, this clonotype turned up many times. The CDR3 region is CASSLSRLAGGQETQYF. DNA for the CDR3: TGTGCCAGCAGCCTCAGTAGACTAGCGGGGGGCCAAGAGACCCAGTACTTC. The rearrangement links TRBV7-2 to TRBJ2-5; 13 nucleotides agree with TRBD2. The CDR3 is 17 residues long. Germline values: CDR1 SGHTA, CDR2 FQGNSA. After removal of 5 bases from V and 1 base from J, the junction contained 7 bases not matched to a gene.

This clonotype was observed a handful of times. CDR3 sequence: CSAMGGQETQYF. CDR3 nucleotides: TGCAGCGCAATGGGGGGCCAAGAGACCCAGTACTTC. The chain links TRBV20-1 to TRBJ2-5; D might be TRBD2 (6 bases). The CDR3 runs 12 residues. Looked up from germline, CDR1 is DFQATT and CDR2 is SNEGSKA (reference sequence).

This chain uses TRBV12-3 or TRBV12-4 with TRBJ2-1, with a tentative D call TRBD1 (7 bases). V shed 5 bases and J shed 4 bases, with 15 bases lying between them. The CDR3 consists of 15 residues. The CDR3 nucleotides read TGTGCCAGCAGTCGGCGACAGGGAGGTTACAATGAGCAGTTCTTC. The encoded protein is CASSRRQGGYNEQFF.

This clonotype was observed once. V gene TRBV2 combines with J gene TRBJ2-3; TRBD2 might be the D (6 bases). Germline CDR1 SNHLY, CDR2 FYNNEI. This CDR3 region has 12 residues. V gave up 11 bases and J gave up 0 bases, with 9 bases separating them. In nucleotides, the CDR3 is TGTGCCGCAGGACTAAGCACAGATACGCAGTATTTT. Encoded protein: CAAGLSTDTQYF.

This chain links TRBV5-1 with TRBJ1-1; 7 bases line up with TRBD1. With V trimmed by 7 bases and J by 8 bases, 14 bases remained unmatched. The V gene's germline CDR1 is SGHRS and CDR2 YFSETQ. The CDR3 totals 14 residues. CDR3 nucleotides: TGCGCCAGCGGCAGAGTCCAGGGGGGCACCGAAGCTTTCTTT. Protein: CASGRVQGGTEAFF.

This clonotype was seen only a few times. A much bigger clone sits one base away, suggesting this may be a read error. The gene calls are TRBV18 and TRBJ1-1; D not certain. Germline lookup yields CDR1 KGHSH and CDR2 LQKENI. The CDR3 is 13 amino acids. The CDR3 region has the DNA TGTGCCAGCCCACCGGACCAGAACACTGAAGCTTTCTTT. Its translation: CASPPDQNTEAFF.

The chain is built from TRBV6-5 and TRBJ2-2, with 8 bases fitting TRBD1. The V gene's germline CDR1 is MNHEY and CDR2 SVGAGI. The ends lost 5 bases at V and 6 bases at J; junction bases unmatched: 11. The CDR3 has 16 amino acids. Here the CDR3 DNA reads TGTGCCAGCAGTGTACTGGACAGGGCTGGTGCCGGGGAGCTGTTTTTT. It translates to CASSVLDRAGAGELFF.

This chain joins TRBV7-6 and TRBJ2-5; D may be TRBD2 (7 bases). The germline CDR1 and CDR2 sequences are SGHVS and FNYEAQ. This CDR3 region has 14 residues. Trimming pared 7 bases from V and 5 bases from J, leaving 17 bases between. CDR3 DNA sequence: TGTGCCAGCACCCCGAGGGGGGGCATGGAGACCCAGTACTTC. Amino acid sequence: CASTPRGGMETQYF.

The J gene is TRBJ2-2, the V gene TRBV4-3; D might be TRBD2 (5 bases). Per germline, CDR1 LGHNA and CDR2 YSLEER. The ends were cut back, 0 bases at V and 2 bases at J, with 7 bases in the middle. CDR3 length: 15 residues. The CDR3 DNA is TGCGCCAGCAGCCAAGATAGGACTAACACCGGGGAGCTGTTTTTT. Amino acid sequence: CASSQDRTNTGELFF.

The rearrangement links TRBV4-2 to TRBJ2-5, with D perhaps given as TRBD1 or TRBD2 (5 bases each). The CDR3 covers 15 residues. Germline V CDR1 and CDR2: LGHNA, YNFKEQ. V was pared by 1 base and J by 5 bases, with 14 bases between. The CDR3 loop is CASSQGGESEETQYF. The CDR3 region has the DNA TGTGCCAGCAGCCAAGGAGGGGAGAGCGAGGAGACCCAGTACTTC.

The sample holds a few counts of this clonotype. The chain recombines TRBV27 with TRBJ1-6; D is perhaps TRBD1 (5 bases). The CDR3 loop spans 14 amino acids. Looked up from germline, CDR1 is MNHEY and CDR2 is SMNVEV (reference sequence). V was clipped by 7 bases and J by 8 bases, with 15 bases between them. The chain's CDR3 is CASTRGGVDSPLHF. The DNA for the CDR3 is TGTGCCAGCACCCGGGGGGGAGTTGATTCACCCCTCCACTTT.

This clonotype was observed a handful of times. The gene calls are TRBV20-1 and TRBJ2-1; 8 bases map to TRBD2. The ends lost 2 bases at V and 5 bases at J; junction bases unmatched: 8. Per germline, CDR1 DFQATT and CDR2 SNEGSKA (reference sequence). This CDR3 is built from 15 residues. The CDR3 spells CSARIVTSGNNEQFF. The CDR3 nucleotides read TGCAGTGCTAGAATTGTAACTAGCGGCAACAATGAGCAGTTCTTC.

The chain has TRBV20-1 and TRBJ2-3; D might be TRBD2 (6 bases). Germline loops: CDR1 DFQATT, CDR2 SNEGSKA (reference sequence). The ends were cut back, 6 bases at V and 2 bases at J, with 18 bases in the middle. The CDR3 covers 15 residues. The CDR3 reads CSAHAYGGFTDTQYF. CDR3 sequence (DNA): TGCAGTGCCCACGCCTACGGGGGATTCACAGATACGCAGTATTTT.

The chain combines TRBV9 with TRBJ1-4; D uncertain. Germline V gene sequence: CDR1 SGDLS, CDR2 YYNGEE. V was trimmed by 2 bases and J by 4 bases, leaving 3 bases between them. The CDR3 has 12 amino acids. The chain's CDR3 is CASSVDNEKLFF. The DNA of the CDR3 is TGTGCCAGCAGCGTCGATAATGAAAAACTGTTTTTT.

V and J are TRBV20-1 and TRBJ2-7; D may be TRBD1 (6 bases). The CDR3 consists of 14 residues. Germline V gene data show CDR1 as DFQATT and CDR2 as SNEGSKA (reference sequence). The ends were cut back, 4 bases at V and 3 bases at J, with 16 bases in the middle. CDR3 sequence reads: CSATQGSTNYEQYF. For the CDR3, the DNA is TGCAGTGCTACCCAGGGGTCGACGAACTACGAGCAGTACTTC.

The table lists this clonotype with a few counts. The CDR3 loop reads CSGTWAAEAFF. As DNA, the CDR3 is TGCAGTGGAACTTGGGCAGCTGAAGCTTTCTTT. J is TRBJ1-1 and V is TRBV29-1; no clear D. Germline values: CDR1 SQVTM, CDR2 ANQGSEA. The CDR3 covers 11 residues.

This clonotype occurred a few times. The rearrangement links TRBV29-1 to TRBJ2-3; D not resolved. This CDR3 is 13 amino acids long. CDR1 SQVTM and CDR2 ANQGSEA come from the germline V gene. V was clipped by 0 bases and J by 6 bases, with 10 bases between them. The CDR3 DNA reads TGCAGCGTTGAAGACTATGGAGTGGATACGCAGTATTTT. This sequence encodes CSVEDYGVDTQYF.

V gene TRBV20-1 combines with J gene TRBJ2-2, with 8 bases matching TRBD2. The V and J ends lost 2 bases and 6 bases, in that order; junction bases with no gene match: 8. The CDR3 runs to 15 residues. Germline V gene sequence: CDR1 DFQATT, CDR2 SNEGSKA (reference sequence). The CDR3 spells CSARHPGTRAGELFF. CDR3 bases: TGCAGTGCTAGACACCCCGGGACTAGGGCCGGGGAGCTGTTTTTT.

This clonotype was recorded a few times. The chain carries TRBV15 and TRBJ2-7, with 10 bases identical to TRBD1. CDR1 is LNHNV and CDR2 is YYDKDF in the germline V gene (reference sequence). The ends lost 5 bases at V and 5 bases at J; junction bases unmatched: 9. This CDR3 has 15 residues. CDR3 amino acids: CATSGRDRGFDEQYF. The CDR3, as DNA: TGTGCCACCAGCGGCCGGGACAGGGGTTTCGACGAGCAGTACTTC. Full variable domain (rest looked up from reference TRBV15 and TRBJ2-7): DAMVIQNPRYQVTQFGKPVTLSCSQTLNHNVMYWYQQKSSQAPKLLFHYYDKDFNNEADTPDNFQSRRPNTSFCFLDIRSPGLGDTAMYLCATSGRDRGFDEQYFGPGTRLTVT.

This rearrangement joins TRBV20-1 to TRBJ1-2; 8 nucleotides agree with TRBD1. The germline gives CDR1 DFQATT, CDR2 SNEGSKA (reference sequence). J was trimmed by 0 bases and V by 8 bases; bases with no gene match: 8. The CDR3 is 14 amino acids. The CDR3 nucleotides read TGCAGTACCGAGGACAGGGCCACTAACTATGGCTACACCTTC. Residues: CSTEDRATNYGYTF.